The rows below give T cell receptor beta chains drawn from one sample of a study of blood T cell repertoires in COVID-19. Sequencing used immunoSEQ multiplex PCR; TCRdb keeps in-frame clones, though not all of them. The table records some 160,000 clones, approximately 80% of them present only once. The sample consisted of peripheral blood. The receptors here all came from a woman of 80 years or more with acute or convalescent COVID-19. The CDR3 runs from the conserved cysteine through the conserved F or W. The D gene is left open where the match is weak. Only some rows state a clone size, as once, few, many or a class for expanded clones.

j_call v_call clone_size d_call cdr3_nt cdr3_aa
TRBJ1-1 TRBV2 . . TGTGCCCCACGGGAGGGGGGCTGGAACACTGAAGCTTTCTTT CAPREGGWNTEAFF
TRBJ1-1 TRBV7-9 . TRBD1 TGTGCCAGCAGCTCCGACAGGGGGGGGTTCACTGAAGCTTTCTTT CASSSDRGGFTEAFF
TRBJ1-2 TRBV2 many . TGTGCCAGCAGTGAACGGCAGGTCTATGGCTACACCTTC CASSERQVYGYTF
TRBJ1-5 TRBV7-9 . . TGTGCCAGCAGCTTAGCGGCAGGCAATCAGCCCCAGCATTTT CASSLAAGNQPQHF
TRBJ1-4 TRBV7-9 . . TGTGCCAGCAGCGACCCGTACAGGGACCCTAATGAAAAACTGTTTTTT CASSDPYRDPNEKLFF
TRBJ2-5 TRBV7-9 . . TGTGCCAGCAGCTTACAATCGGGGAAAGAGACCCAGTACTTC CASSLQSGKETQYF
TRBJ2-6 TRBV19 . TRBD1 TGTGCCAGTAGTAAGCCCCAGGGGGCTTATGGGGCCAACGTCCTGACTTTC CASSKPQGAYGANVLTF
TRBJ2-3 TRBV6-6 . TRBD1 TGTGCCAGCAGTCCCGGGACAGCTTTAGATACGCAGTATTTT CASSPGTALDTQYF
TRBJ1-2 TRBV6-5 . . TGTGCCACGCACTTAAACTATGGCTACACCTTC CATHLNYGYTF
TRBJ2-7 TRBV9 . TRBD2 TGTGCCAGCAGCCTTAGCGGGCACTCCTACGAGCAGTACTTC CASSLSGHSYEQYF
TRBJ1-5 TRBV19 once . TGTGCCAGTAGTCCCCTAGCCGGGGGCAATCAGCCCCAGCATTTT CASSPLAGGNQPQHF
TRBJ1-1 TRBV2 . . TGTGCCAGCAGTGAACGGACTGAAGCTTTCTTT CASSERTEAFF
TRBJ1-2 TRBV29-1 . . TGCACCTTATGTCTATGGGGGCAGGCCTACCTCTATGGCTACACCTTC CTLCLWGQAYLYGYTF
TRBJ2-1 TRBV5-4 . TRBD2 TGTGCCAGCAGCCCCGCCGGGGGGATCTACAATGAGCAGTTCTTC CASSPAGGIYNEQFF
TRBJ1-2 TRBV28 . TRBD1 TGTGCCAGCGCCTCAGGGGGTAACTATGGCTACACCTTC CASASGGNYGYTF
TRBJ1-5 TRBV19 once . TGTGCCAGTACCCCTCCGCGGGGAATTAGCAATCAGCCCCAGCATTTT CASTPPRGISNQPQHF
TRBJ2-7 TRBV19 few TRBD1 TGTGCCAGTAGTAGACAGGGGGAGCAGTACTTC CASSRQGEQYF
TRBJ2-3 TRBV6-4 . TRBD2 TGTGCCAGCAGTGACTCACTAGCGGGTGACACAGATACGCAGTATTTT CASSDSLAGDTDTQYF
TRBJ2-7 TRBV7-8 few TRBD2 TGTGCCAGCAGTCACCGGGGGAGGGCTGGGCAGTACTTC CASSHRGRAGQYF
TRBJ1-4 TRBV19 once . TGTGCCAGTAGTAAACGGGTCGGGGAAAAACTGTTTTTT CASSKRVGEKLFF
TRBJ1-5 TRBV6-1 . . TGTGCCAGCAGTGAAGGGTTGGGGCCCCAGCCCCAGCATTTT CASSEGLGPQPQHF
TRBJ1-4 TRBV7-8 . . TGTGCCAGCAGCTTAGAGGCAGGGAGGGCAACTAATGAAAAACTGTTTTTT CASSLEAGRATNEKLFF
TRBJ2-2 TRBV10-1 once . TGCGCCAGCAGTGACACACTAGCGAACACCGGGGAGCTGTTTTTT CASSDTLANTGELFF
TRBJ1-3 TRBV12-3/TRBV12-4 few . TGTGCCAGTGCAGGGCCCTCTGGAAACACCATATATTTT CASAGPSGNTIYF
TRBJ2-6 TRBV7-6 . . TGTGCCAGCAGCTTATCGAGTACTGGGGCCAACGTCCTGACTTTC CASSLSSTGANVLTF
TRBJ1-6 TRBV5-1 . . TGCGCCAGCAGCCCGGACGGGAGTAATTCACCCCTCCACTTT CASSPDGSNSPLHF
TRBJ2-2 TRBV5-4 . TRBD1 TGTGCCAGCAGCCTTGGACAGGGTCAGGCCGGGGAGCTGTTTTTT CASSLGQGQAGELFF
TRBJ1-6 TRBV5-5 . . TGTGCCAGCAGCGACCAGGCGCTTCTTAATTCACCCCTCCACTTT CASSDQALLNSPLHF
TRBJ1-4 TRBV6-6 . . TGTGCCAGCAGTTACATCCAGGGGAATGAAAAACTGTTTTTT CASSYIQGNEKLFF
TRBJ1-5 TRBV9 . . TGTGCCAGCAGCCCCCTGGGGGGGCAGGTTTCTCGGCCCCAGCATTTT CASSPLGGQVSRPQHF
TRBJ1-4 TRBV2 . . TGTGCCAGCAGTGAACCCTTGGACAGTGCAACTAATGAAAAACTGTTTTTT CASSEPLDSATNEKLFF
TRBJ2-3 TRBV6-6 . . TGTGCCAGCAGTGCAAGGACAGACCGCACAGATACGCAGTATTTT CASSARTDRTDTQYF
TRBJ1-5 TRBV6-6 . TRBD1 TGTGCCAGCAGGTGGGACAGCCCAAGCAATCAGCCCCAGCATTTT CASRWDSPSNQPQHF
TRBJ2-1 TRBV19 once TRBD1 TGTGCCAGTAGCCGGCGGGGACAGGGCAGCAATGAGCAGTTCTTC CASSRRGQGSNEQFF
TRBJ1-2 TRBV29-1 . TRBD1 TGCAGCGCCCAGCAGGGGGTACGGGGCTACACCTTC CSAQQGVRGYTF
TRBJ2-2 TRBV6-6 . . TGTGCCAGCAGTTACTCATCAGAGGGGAACACCGGGGAGCTGTTTTTT CASSYSSEGNTGELFF
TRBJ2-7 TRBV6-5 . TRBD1 TGTGCCAGTAAACAGAGACAGGGACCCTACGAGCAGTACTTC CASKQRQGPYEQYF
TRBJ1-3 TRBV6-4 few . TGTGCCAGCGGCTGGAAGTTGGGCCTCTCTGGAAACACCATATATTTT CASGWKLGLSGNTIYF